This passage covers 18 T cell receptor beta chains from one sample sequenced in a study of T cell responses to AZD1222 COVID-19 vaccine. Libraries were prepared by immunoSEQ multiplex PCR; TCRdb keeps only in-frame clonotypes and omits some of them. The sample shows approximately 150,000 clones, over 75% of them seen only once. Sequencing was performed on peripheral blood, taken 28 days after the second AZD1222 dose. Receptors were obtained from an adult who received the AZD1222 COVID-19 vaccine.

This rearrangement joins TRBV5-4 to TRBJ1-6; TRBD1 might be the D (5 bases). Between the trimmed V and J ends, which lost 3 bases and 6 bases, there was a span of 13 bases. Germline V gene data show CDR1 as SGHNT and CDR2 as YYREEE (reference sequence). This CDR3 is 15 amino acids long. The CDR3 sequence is CASSSMPQANSPLHF. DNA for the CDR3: TGTGCCAGCAGCTCCATGCCACAGGCTAATTCACCCCTCCACTTT.

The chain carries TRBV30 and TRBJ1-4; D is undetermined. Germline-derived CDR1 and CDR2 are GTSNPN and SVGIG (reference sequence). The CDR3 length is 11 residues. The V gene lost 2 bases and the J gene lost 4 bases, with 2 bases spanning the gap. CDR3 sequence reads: CAWSINEKLFF. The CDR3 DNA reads TGTGCCTGGAGTATTAATGAAAAACTGTTTTTT.

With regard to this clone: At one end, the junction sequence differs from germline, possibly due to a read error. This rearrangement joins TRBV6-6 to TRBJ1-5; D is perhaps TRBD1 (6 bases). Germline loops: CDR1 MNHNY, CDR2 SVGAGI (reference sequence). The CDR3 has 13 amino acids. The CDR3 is CAGRGTWDQPQHF. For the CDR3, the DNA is TGTGCCGGCAGGGGTACGTGGGATCAGCCCCAGCATTTT.

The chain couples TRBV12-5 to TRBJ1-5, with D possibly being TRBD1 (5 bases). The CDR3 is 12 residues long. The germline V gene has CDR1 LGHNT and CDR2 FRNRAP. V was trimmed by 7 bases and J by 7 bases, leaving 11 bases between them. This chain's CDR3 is CASVGEAQPQHF. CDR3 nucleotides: TGTGCTAGTGTAGGGGAGGCCCAGCCCCAGCATTTT.

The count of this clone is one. CDR3 coding DNA: TGTGCCACCAGTGATTTAGGGGAAAAACTGTTTTTT. Protein sequence: CATSDLGEKLFF. V usage is TRBV24-1 and J usage is TRBJ1-4, with D uncertain. Trimming cost V 1 base and J 8 bases, with 4 bases left between them. Germline values: CDR1 KGHDR, CDR2 SFDVKD. This CDR3 has 12 amino acids.

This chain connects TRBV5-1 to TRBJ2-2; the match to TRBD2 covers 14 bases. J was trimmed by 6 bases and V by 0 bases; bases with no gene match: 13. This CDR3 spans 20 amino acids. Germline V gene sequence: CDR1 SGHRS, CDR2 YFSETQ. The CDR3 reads CASSLVGPGLAGGRAGELFF. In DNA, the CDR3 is TGCGCCAGCAGCTTGGTAGGGCCCGGACTAGCGGGGGGACGCGCCGGGGAGCTGTTTTTT. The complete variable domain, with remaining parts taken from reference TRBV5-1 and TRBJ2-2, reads KAGVTQTPRYLIKTRGQQVTLSCSPISGHRSVSWYQQTPGQGLQFLFEYFSETQRNKGNFPGRFSGRQFSNSRSEMNVSTLELGDSALYLCASSLVGPGLAGGRAGELFFGEGSRLTVL.

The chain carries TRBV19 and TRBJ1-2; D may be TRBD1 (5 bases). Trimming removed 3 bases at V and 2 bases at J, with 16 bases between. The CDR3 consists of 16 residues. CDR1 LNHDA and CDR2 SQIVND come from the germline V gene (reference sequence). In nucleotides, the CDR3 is TGTGCCAGTAGTATGACAGACCCCAGACAGAACTATGGCTACACCTTC. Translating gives CASSMTDPRQNYGYTF.

CDR3 bases: TGTGCCAGCAGCTTTTTACAGGATGGAAACACCATATATTTT. Its protein is CASSFLQDGNTIYF. The chain recombines TRBV11-1 with TRBJ1-3; possibly TRBD1 for D (5 bases). Trimming shortened V by 3 bases and J by 3 bases, and 9 bases separated the two germline ends. The CDR3 consists of 14 residues. Per germline, CDR1 SGHAT and CDR2 FQDESV (reference sequence).

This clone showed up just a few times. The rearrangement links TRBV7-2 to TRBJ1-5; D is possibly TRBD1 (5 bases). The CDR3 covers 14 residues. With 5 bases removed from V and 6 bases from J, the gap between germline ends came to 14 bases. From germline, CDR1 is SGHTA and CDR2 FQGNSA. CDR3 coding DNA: TGTGCCAGCAGCGTTGGGGATGGGGGTCAGCCCCAGCATTTT. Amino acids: CASSVGDGGQPQHF.

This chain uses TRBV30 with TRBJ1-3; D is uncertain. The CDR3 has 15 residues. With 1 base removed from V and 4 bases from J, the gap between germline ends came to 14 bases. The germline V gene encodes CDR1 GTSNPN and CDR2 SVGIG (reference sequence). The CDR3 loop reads CAWSDREISGNTIYF. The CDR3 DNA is TGTGCCTGGAGTGACCGGGAGATTTCGGGAAACACCATATATTTT.

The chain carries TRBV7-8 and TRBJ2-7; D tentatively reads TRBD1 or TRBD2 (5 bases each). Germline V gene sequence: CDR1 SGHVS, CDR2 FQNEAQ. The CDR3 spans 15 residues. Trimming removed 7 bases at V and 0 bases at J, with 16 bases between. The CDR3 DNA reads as TGTGCCAGCACCGCATCACCAGGGAGCTCCTACGAGCAGTACTTC. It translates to CASTASPGSSYEQYF.

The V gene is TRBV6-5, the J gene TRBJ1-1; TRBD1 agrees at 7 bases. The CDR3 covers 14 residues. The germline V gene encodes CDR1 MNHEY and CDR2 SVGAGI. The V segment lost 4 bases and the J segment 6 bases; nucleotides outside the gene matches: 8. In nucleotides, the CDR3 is TGTGCCAGCAGTTTCCTCAGGGGGGCGGCTGAAGCTTTCTTT. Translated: CASSFLRGAAEAFF.

The CDR3 sequence is CASSVRDTLSGNTIYF. The CDR3 DNA sequence: TGTGCCAGCAGCGTCCGGGACACCCTCTCTGGAAACACCATATATTTT. This chain links TRBV9 with TRBJ1-3, with a possible D match to TRBD1 (6 bases). Trimming stripped 2 bases from V and 0 bases from J, with 12 bases between. CDR1 and CDR2 (germline): SGDLS, YYNGEE. The CDR3 runs to 16 residues.

CDR3 protein: CASSSGPAAETQYF. CDR3 DNA: TGTGCCAGCAGCTCGGGACCCGCGGCAGAGACCCAGTACTTC. The chain links TRBV11-3 to TRBJ2-5; D may match TRBD1 or TRBD2 (5 bases each). CDR3 length equals 14 residues. Deletions cut 4 bases from V and 4 bases from J, with 13 bases between. The germline V gene has CDR1 SGHNT and CDR2 YENEEA.

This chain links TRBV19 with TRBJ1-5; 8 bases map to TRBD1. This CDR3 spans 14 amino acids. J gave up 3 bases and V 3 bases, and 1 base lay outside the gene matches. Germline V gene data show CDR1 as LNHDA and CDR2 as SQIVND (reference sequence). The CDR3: CASSMGQVNQPQHF. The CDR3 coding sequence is TGTGCCAGTAGTATGGGACAGGTCAATCAGCCCCAGCATTTT. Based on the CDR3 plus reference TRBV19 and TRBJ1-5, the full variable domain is DGGITQSPKYLFRKEGQNVTLSCEQNLNHDAMYWYRQDPGQGLRLIYYSQIVNDFQKGDIAEGYSVSREKKESFPLTVTSAQKNPTAFYLCASSMGQVNQPQHFGDGTRLSIL.

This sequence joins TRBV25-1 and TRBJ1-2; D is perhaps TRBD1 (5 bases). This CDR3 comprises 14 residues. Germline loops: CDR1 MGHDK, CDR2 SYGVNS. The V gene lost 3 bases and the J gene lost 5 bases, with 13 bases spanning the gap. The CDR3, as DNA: TGTGCCAGCAGTGAGAACGACAGCCCATATGGCTACACCTTC. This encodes CASSENDSPYGYTF.

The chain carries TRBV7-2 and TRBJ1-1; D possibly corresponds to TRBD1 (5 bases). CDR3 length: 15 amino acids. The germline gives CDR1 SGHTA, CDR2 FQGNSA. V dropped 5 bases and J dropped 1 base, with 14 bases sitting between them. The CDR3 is CASSPSRGGNTEAFF. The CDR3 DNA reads TGTGCCAGCAGCCCCTCACGTGGGGGGAACACTGAAGCTTTCTTT.

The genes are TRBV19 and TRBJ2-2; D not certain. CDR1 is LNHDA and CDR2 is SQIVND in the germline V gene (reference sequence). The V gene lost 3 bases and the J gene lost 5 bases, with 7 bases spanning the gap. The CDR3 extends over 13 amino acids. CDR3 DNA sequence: TGTGCCAGTAGTATCGTAGAGACCGGGGAGCTGTTTTTT. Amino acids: CASSIVETGELFF.